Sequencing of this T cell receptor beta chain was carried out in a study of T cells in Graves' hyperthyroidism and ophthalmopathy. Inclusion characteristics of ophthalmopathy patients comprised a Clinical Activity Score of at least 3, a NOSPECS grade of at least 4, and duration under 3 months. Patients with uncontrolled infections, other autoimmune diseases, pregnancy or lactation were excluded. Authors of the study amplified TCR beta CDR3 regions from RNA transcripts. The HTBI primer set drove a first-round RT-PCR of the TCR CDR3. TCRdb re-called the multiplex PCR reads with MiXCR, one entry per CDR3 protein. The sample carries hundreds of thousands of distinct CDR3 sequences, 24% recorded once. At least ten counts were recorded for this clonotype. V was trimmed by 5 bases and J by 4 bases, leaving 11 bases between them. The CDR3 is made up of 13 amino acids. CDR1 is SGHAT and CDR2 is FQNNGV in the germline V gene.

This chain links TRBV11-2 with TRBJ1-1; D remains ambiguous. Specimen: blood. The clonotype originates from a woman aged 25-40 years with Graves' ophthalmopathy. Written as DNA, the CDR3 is TGTGCCAGCAGCCTACCGATAGGCACTGAAGCTTTCTTT. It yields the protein CASSLPIGTEAFF.